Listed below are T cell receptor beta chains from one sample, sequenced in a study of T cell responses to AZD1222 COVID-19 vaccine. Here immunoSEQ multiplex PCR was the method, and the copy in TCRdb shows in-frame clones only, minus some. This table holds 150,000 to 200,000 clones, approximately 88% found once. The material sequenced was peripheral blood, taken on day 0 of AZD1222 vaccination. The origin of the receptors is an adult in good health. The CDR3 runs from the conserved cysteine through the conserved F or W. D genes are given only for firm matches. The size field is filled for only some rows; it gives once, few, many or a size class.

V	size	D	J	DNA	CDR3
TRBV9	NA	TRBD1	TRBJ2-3	TGTGCCAGCAGCGTAGATGGACAGGGAGGCACAGATACGCAGTATTTT	CASSVDGQGGTDTQYF
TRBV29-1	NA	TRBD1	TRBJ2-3	TGCAGCTCCATCTCCGGGACAGGGGCCCCAGATACGCAGTATTTT	CSSISGTGAPDTQYF
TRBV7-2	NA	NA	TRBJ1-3	TGTGCCAGCAGCTCCCTTGGGACTGGAAACACCATATATTTT	CASSSLGTGNTIYF
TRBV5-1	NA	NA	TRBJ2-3	TGCGCCAGCAGCTTCACCTTCACAGATACGCAGTATTTT	CASSFTFTDTQYF
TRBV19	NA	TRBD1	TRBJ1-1	TGTGCCAGTAGAAAACAGGGGGACACTGAAGCTTTCTTT	CASRKQGDTEAFF
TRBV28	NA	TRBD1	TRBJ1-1	TGTGCCAGCAGTCGGGACAGGTTGAACACTGAAGCTTTCTTT	CASSRDRLNTEAFF
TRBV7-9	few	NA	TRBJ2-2	TGTGCCAGCATTACGGGGACCGGGGAGCTGTTTTTT	CASITGTGELFF
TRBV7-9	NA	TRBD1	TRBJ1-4	TGTGCCAGCAGCACAATTAGTGGGACAGGGAAAAATGAAAAACTGTTTTTT	CASSTISGTGKNEKLFF
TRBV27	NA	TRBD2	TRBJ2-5	TGTGCCAGCAGTCGCCGTGTTGCGCGGGAGGGCCCTGAGACCCAGTACTTC	CASSRRVAREGPETQYF
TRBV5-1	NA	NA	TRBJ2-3	TGCGCCAGCAGCTTGGCAGGGTTTGGGACAGATACGCAGTATTTT	CASSLAGFGTDTQYF
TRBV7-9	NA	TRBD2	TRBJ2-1	TGTGCCAGCAGCGAGCGGGATTCCTACAATGAGCAGTTCTTC	CASSERDSYNEQFF
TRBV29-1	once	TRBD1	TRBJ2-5	TGCAGCGTTGAAGAGGTGAGGACAGGGGCGACCCAGTACTTC	CSVEEVRTGATQYF
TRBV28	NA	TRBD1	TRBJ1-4	TGTGCCAGCAGCCCCCGACAGGGGAGATACGAAAAACTGTTTTTT	CASSPRQGRYEKLFF
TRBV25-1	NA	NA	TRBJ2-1	TGTGCCAGCAGTGAATCTCGGACAGTCCTGCAATGGGTCAATGAGCAGTTCTTC	CASSESRTVLQWVNEQFF
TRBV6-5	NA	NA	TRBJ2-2	TGTGCCAGCAGTCGGAGGAGATTAGGCACCGGGGAGCTGTTTTTT	CASSRRRLGTGELFF
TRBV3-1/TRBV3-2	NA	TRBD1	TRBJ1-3	TGTGCCAGCAGCCAACTAACAGGGGCTGGAAACACCATATATTTT	CASSQLTGAGNTIYF
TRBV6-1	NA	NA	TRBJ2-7	TGTGCCAGCAATCAGCTAGGGCGGGCAGCCTACGAGCAGTACTTC	CASNQLGRAAYEQYF
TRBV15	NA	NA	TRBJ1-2	TGTGCCACCAGCAGAGATCGTGGAGGGGCGTCCTATGGCTACACCTTC	CATSRDRGGASYGYTF
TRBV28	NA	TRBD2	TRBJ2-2	TGTGCCAGCAGCATAGGGGGACTAGCGGGAGTGGCGGGGGAGCTGTTTTTT	CASSIGGLAGVAGELFF
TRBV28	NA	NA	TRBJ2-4	TGTGCCAGCGGATCACAGGACGTAGCCAAAAACATTCAGTACTTC	CASGSQDVAKNIQYF
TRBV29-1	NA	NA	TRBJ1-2	TGCAGCGTTTTGTCCGGGGGCGGCGGCTACACCTTC	CSVLSGGGGYTF
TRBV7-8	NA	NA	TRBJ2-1	TGTGCCAGCAGCGCCGGAAGTTACAATGAGCAGTTCTTC	CASSAGSYNEQFF
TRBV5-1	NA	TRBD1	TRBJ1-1	TGCGCCAGCAGCTCCCAGGGGGGAACTGAAGCTTTCTTT	CASSSQGGTEAFF
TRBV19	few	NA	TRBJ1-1	TGTGCCAGTAGTCCATGGGACATCAGGAACACTGAAGCTTTCTTT	CASSPWDIRNTEAFF
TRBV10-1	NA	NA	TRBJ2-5	TGCGCCAGCAGTGAGTTTGTAGGGGAGACCCAGTACTTC	CASSEFVGETQYF
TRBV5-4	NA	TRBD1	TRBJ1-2	TGTGCCAGCAGCTTACGACAGGGGTTCTATGGCTACACCTTC	CASSLRQGFYGYTF
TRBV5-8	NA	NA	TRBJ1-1	TGTGCCAGCAGCTTGGGGCTCGGAAACACTGAAGCTTTCTTT	CASSLGLGNTEAFF
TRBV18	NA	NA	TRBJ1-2	TGTGCCAGCTCACTAGCAGCCCCCGGACTGAACTATGGCTACACCTTC	CASSLAAPGLNYGYTF
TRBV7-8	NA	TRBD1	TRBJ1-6	TGTGCCAGCAGTGGGGACAGGAATTCACCCCTCTACTTT	CASSGDRNSPLYF
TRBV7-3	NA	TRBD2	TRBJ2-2	TGTGCCAGCAGCTCGGGACTAGCGGGGATATCCGGGGAGCTGTTTTTT	CASSSGLAGISGELFF
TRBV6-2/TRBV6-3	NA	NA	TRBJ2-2	TGTGCCAGCAGTTACGGCAGGATAACGGGGGAGCTGTTTTTT	CASSYGRITGELFF
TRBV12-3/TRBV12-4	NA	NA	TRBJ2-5	TGTGCCAGCAGTTTAACAGCTCAAGAGACCCAGTACTTC	CASSLTAQETQYF
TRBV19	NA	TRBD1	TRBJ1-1	TGTGCCAGTAGTTTTCGACAGGGACTGAACACTGAAGCTTTCTTT	CASSFRQGLNTEAFF
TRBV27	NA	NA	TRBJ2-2	TGTGCCAGCAGTTTCGGGGGCACCGGGGAGCTGTTTTTT	CASSFGGTGELFF
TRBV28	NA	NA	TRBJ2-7	TGTGCCAGCTTTGACTACAGGGTGTCCTACGAGCAGTACTTC	CASFDYRVSYEQYF
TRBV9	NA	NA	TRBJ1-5	TGTGCCAGCAGCGTAGTTGAGGGAAATCAGCCCCAGCATTTT	CASSVVEGNQPQHF
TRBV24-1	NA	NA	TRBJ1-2	TGTGCCACCAGTGATCCCAGTATCGACTATGGCTACACCTTC	CATSDPSIDYGYTF
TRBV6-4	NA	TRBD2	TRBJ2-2	TGTGCCAGCAGCGCGGGGACTAGCGGGACCGGGGAGCTGTTTTTT	CASSAGTSGTGELFF